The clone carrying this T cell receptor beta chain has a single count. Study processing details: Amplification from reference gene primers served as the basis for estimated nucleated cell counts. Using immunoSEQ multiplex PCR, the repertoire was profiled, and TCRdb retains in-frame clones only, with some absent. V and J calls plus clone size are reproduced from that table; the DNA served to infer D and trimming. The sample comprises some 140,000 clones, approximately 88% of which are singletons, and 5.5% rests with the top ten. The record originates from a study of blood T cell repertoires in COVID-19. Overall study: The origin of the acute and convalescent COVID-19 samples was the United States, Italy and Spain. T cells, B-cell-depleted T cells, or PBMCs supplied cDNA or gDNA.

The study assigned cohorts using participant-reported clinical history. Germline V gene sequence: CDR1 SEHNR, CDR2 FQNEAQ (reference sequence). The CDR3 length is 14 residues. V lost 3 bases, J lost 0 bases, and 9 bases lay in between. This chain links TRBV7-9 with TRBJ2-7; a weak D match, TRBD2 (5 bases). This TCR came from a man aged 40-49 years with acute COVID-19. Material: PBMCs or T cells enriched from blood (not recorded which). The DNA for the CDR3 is TGTGCCAGCAGCTTCCCAGGAGGCTCCTACGAGCAGTACTTC. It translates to CASSFPGGSYEQYF.